Below, 11 T cell receptor beta chains from the same sample are listed, as sequenced in a study of sequential checkpoint blockade in melanoma. TCRdb's table, derived via immunoSEQ multiplex PCR, lists solely in-frame clones and lacks some. The profile shows roughly 31,000 clones, less than 90% of them singletons. Treatment indicated: randomized to nivolumab then ipilimumab (arm A) or the reverse (arm B). Sequences were derived from CD8+ T cells sorted from blood (inferred from file names), sampled from a patient given nivolumab and ipilimumab in sequence. The receptors stem from a human donor with melanoma.

V gene TRBV6-6 combines with J gene TRBJ1-2, with 10 bases matching TRBD1. V dropped 8 bases and J dropped 8; count of bases not matched to a gene: 14. CDR3 size: 15 residues. CDR1 and CDR2 (germline): MNHNY, SVGAGI (reference sequence). CDR3 sequence (DNA): TGTGCCAGCGGGTCCCCCGACAGGGGGCTCGGCGGCTACACCTTC. It specifies CASGSPDRGLGGYTF.

The chain joins TRBV19 to TRBJ2-5, with D maybe TRBD2 (6 bases). Trimming removed 4 bases at V and 5 bases at J, with 17 bases between. The CDR3 consists of 15 residues. Germline V gene lookup returns CDR1 LNHDA and CDR2 SQIVND (reference sequence). The CDR3 sequence is CASSTRDFGRETQYF. The CDR3, as DNA: TGTGCCAGTAGTACACGGGACTTTGGGCGGGAGACCCAGTACTTC.

The chain recombines TRBV5-1 with TRBJ2-7, with TRBD2 as a possible D gene (5 bases). This CDR3 comprises 12 residues. The V end was cut by 2 bases, the J end by 6 bases, with 9 bases between. Germline V lookup: CDR1 SGHRS, CDR2 YFSETQ. CDR3 loop: CASSFSRGEQYF. CDR3 nucleotides: TGCGCCAGCAGCTTCTCCCGGGGCGAGCAGTACTTC. Looking up the rest from reference TRBV5-1 and TRBJ2-7 gives the full variable domain: KAGVTQTPRYLIKTRGQQVTLSCSPISGHRSVSWYQQTPGQGLQFLFEYFSETQRNKGNFPGRFSGRQFSNSRSEMNVSTLELGDSALYLCASSFSRGEQYFGPGTRLTVT.

This clone occurred once. Here the CDR3 reads CASSPWTGLASSTDTQYF. The DNA of the CDR3 is TGTGCCAGCAGCCCCTGGACAGGTCTAGCTTCTAGCACAGATACGCAGTATTTT. The genes are TRBV7-9 and TRBJ2-3; 7 bases align to TRBD1. Germline V CDR1 and CDR2: SEHNR, FQNEAQ (reference sequence). The CDR3 runs 18 residues. With 5 bases clipped from V and 0 bases from J, the junction kept 14 bases outside the gene matches.

The chain links TRBV19 to TRBJ2-7; no clear D gene. The CDR3 is 14 amino acids. Per the germline V gene, CDR1 is LNHDA and CDR2 is SQIVND (reference sequence). V was cut by 5 bases and J by 2 bases, with 13 bases left in between. This CDR3 reads CASSPREEAYEQYF. The CDR3 nucleotides read TGTGCCAGTAGTCCCCGAGAAGAAGCCTACGAGCAGTACTTC.

The chain employs TRBV4-1 and TRBJ1-1; 8 bases map to TRBD1. The CDR3 totals 14 residues. CDR1 MGHRA and CDR2 YSYEKL come from the germline V gene. Trimming took 2 bases from V and 4 from J; bases not matched to a gene: 3. This CDR3 reads CASSQRQGSTEAFF. CDR3 DNA: TGCGCCAGCAGCCAACGACAGGGGAGCACTGAAGCTTTCTTT.

V usage is TRBV7-8 and J usage is TRBJ1-2; D possibly corresponds to TRBD1 (6 bases). Trimming pared 1 base from V and 0 bases from J, leaving 9 bases between. CDR3 length equals 15 residues. CDR1 and CDR2 (germline): SGHVS, FQNEAQ. CDR3 sequence (DNA): TGTGCCAGCAGCTTAGTCAGGGGCGCTAACTATGGCTACACCTTC. Protein: CASSLVRGANYGYTF.

This sequence joins TRBV9 and TRBJ1-6; D is unclear. Between the trimmed V and J ends, which lost 0 bases and 10 bases, there was a span of 8 bases. The germline V gene encodes CDR1 SGDLS and CDR2 YYNGEE. CDR3 length equals 13 residues. CDR3 region: CASSVEEGSPLHF. The CDR3 nucleotides read TGTGCCAGCAGCGTAGAGGAGGGCTCACCCCTCCACTTT.

The V call is TRBV6-6, the J call TRBJ2-7; D uncertain. Trimming took off 0 bases at V and 3 bases at J, with 9 bases between the two ends. The CDR3 totals 14 residues. Germline lookup yields CDR1 MNHNY and CDR2 SVGAGI (reference sequence). This CDR3 reads CASSYSNGVYEQYF. DNA of the CDR3: TGTGCCAGCAGTTACTCGAACGGAGTCTACGAGCAGTACTTC.

This clone appeared a single time. This chain uses TRBV1 with TRBJ1-5. TRBV1 is labeled a pseudogene. The CDR3 is 17 amino acids. This CDR3 reads CTSSQDSRGASNQPQHF. CDR3 sequence (DNA): TGCACCAGCAGCCAAGATTCTCGGGGAGCAAGCAATCAGCCCCAGCATTTT.

The V and J genes are TRBV27 and TRBJ2-5; D may be TRBD2 (6 bases). This CDR3 comprises 13 residues. Germline V lookup: CDR1 MNHEY, CDR2 SMNVEV (reference sequence). V lost 6 bases, J lost 2 bases, and 10 bases lay in between. The chain's CDR3 is CASRLEGQETQYF. The CDR3 nucleotides are TGTGCCAGCAGGTTGGAGGGGCAAGAGACCCAGTACTTC.